Below are 20 T cell receptor beta chains sequenced from a single sample in a study of blood T cell repertoires in COVID-19. Profiling relied on immunoSEQ multiplex PCR, and the TCRdb table lists in-frame clones only, not all of them. The sample has about 160,000 clones, about 80% seen once. Material: peripheral blood. These receptors were taken from a woman in her 40s with COVID-19, enrolled during active disease.

V gene TRBV7-6 combines with J gene TRBJ2-5; no firm D call. Looked up from germline, CDR1 is SGHVS and CDR2 is FNYEAQ. Trimming stripped 3 bases from V and 5 bases from J, with 13 bases between. The CDR3 loop spans 14 amino acids. This CDR3 reads CASSLAATKETQYF. The CDR3 coding sequence is TGTGCCAGCAGCTTGGCGGCGACGAAGGAGACCCAGTACTTC.

This clone was recorded many times. The chain employs TRBV2 and TRBJ2-3; TRBD2 might be the D (6 bases). Germline-derived CDR1 and CDR2 are SNHLY and FYNNEI. The CDR3 sequence is 17 residues long. V gave up 0 bases and J gave up 3 bases, with 16 bases separating them. The CDR3 spells CASSEAGGAGITDTQYF. The DNA of the CDR3 is TGTGCCAGCAGTGAAGCCGGAGGAGCGGGTATTACAGATACGCAGTATTTT.

V is TRBV27 and J is TRBJ1-4; D unclear. CDR1 and CDR2 (germline): MNHEY, SMNVEV (reference sequence). CDR3 length: 14 residues. V lost 2 bases to trimming and J lost 8 bases, with 12 bases between them. The CDR3 bases are TGTGCCAGCAGTTTAACACTAGTAAGCGAAAAACTGTTTTTT. Translated, it gives CASSLTLVSEKLFF.

This rearrangement joins TRBV6-5 to TRBJ2-7; maybe TRBD1 (5 bases). The CDR3 runs to 13 residues. Germline V CDR1 and CDR2: MNHEY, SVGAGI. Trimming removed 3 bases at V and 4 bases at J, with 10 bases between. This chain's CDR3 is CASSYSGKYEQYF. The CDR3 DNA reads as TGTGCCAGCAGTTATTCAGGGAAATACGAGCAGTACTTC.

This chain connects TRBV9 to TRBJ2-5; 9 bases map to TRBD1. Germline CDR1 is SGDLS and CDR2 is YYNGEE. The CDR3 runs to 16 residues. J lost 5 bases, V lost 3 bases, and 11 bases had no gene match. For the CDR3, the DNA is TGTGCCAGCAGCGCCTCCGGGACAGGGCATCGGGAGACCCAGTACTTC. This sequence encodes CASSASGTGHRETQYF.

The rearrangement joins TRBV19 to TRBJ1-1; D gene ambiguous. V was trimmed by 3 bases and J by 11 bases, leaving 13 bases between them. CDR1 and CDR2 (germline): LNHDA, SQIVND (reference sequence). The CDR3 is 12 residues long. The CDR3 spells CASSIGARGAFF. The DNA of the CDR3 is TGTGCCAGTAGTATCGGAGCCCGTGGGGCTTTCTTT.

This chain joins TRBV6-5 and TRBJ2-3; 8 nucleotides match TRBD2. V shed 6 bases, J shed 7 bases, and the junction held 12 bases outside the gene matches. This CDR3 comprises 15 residues. Per germline, CDR1 MNHEY and CDR2 SVGAGI. CDR3 sequence (DNA): TGTGCCAGCAGCCGAGCAGCGGGAGTGATGAATACGCAGTATTTT. Translation: CASSRAAGVMNTQYF.

CDR3 sequence reads: CASRLTGGDGETQYF. The CDR3, as DNA: TGTGCAAGTCGCTTAACCGGGGGGGATGGAGAGACCCAGTACTTC. V and J are TRBV12-2 and TRBJ2-5; the D call in the table, TRBD2, was not verified against the DNA. TRBV12-2 is described as a pseudogene. This CDR3 comprises 15 residues.

The CDR3 bases are TGTGCCAGCAGCTTAGCCGGCGGGACGTACGAGACCCAGTACTTC. It encodes CASSLAGGTYETQYF. This rearrangement joins TRBV11-2 to TRBJ2-5; D perhaps matches TRBD2 (6 bases). Per germline, CDR1 SGHAT and CDR2 FQNNGV. The V end was cut by 1 base, the J end by 5 bases, with 14 bases between. The CDR3 is made up of 15 amino acids.

The CDR3 DNA reads TGTGCCAGCAGCCAAGTGGGGAGAGGGACTAGCGGTAGCTCCTACGAGCAGTACTTC. It translates to CASSQVGRGTSGSSYEQYF. V usage is TRBV14 and J usage is TRBJ2-7, with TRBD2 matching over 11 bases. CDR3 size: 19 residues. The J segment lost 0 bases and the V segment lost 1 base, leaving 11 bases of the junction unmatched. Germline V lookup: CDR1 SGHDN, CDR2 FVKESK. Combining the CDR3 with reference TRBV14 and TRBJ2-7 gives the whole variable domain EAGVTQFPSHSVIEKGQTVTLRCDPISGHDNLYWYRRVMGKEIKFLLHFVKESKQDESGMPNNRFLAERTGGTYSTLKVQPAELEDSGVYFCASSQVGRGTSGSSYEQYFGPGTRLTVT.

The V and J genes are TRBV10-3 and TRBJ2-7; 8 bases are a match to TRBD1. The CDR3 covers 15 residues. Germline lookup yields CDR1 ENHRY and CDR2 SYGVKD. V was clipped by 4 bases and J by 3 bases; unmatched bases: 8. In DNA form, the CDR3 reads TGTGCCATCAGTGGCGGTCAGGGGGCTGGCTACGAGCAGTACTTC. Translation: CAISGGQGAGYEQYF.

This sequence joins TRBV10-1 and TRBJ2-3; TRBD2 matches at 9 bases. The CDR3 is 17 residues long. Germline V gives CDR1 WNHNN, CDR2 SYGVQD (reference sequence). V lost 6 bases and J lost 5; bases outside the gene matches: 15. This CDR3 is CASRPGVAGEGLDTQYF. DNA of the CDR3: TGCGCCAGCAGGCCTGGGGTAGCGGGGGAAGGTTTAGATACGCAGTATTTT.

The rearrangement joins TRBV4-1 to TRBJ2-6; the D gene is possibly TRBD1 (6 bases). V lost 5 bases and J 2 bases, leaving 16 bases between the germline ends. Germline V lookup: CDR1 MGHRA, CDR2 YSYEKL. CDR3 length equals 17 residues. CDR3 DNA sequence: TGCGCCAGCAGCAGAGGACAGACTATGGCTGGGGCCAACGTCCTGACTTTC. Protein product: CASSRGQTMAGANVLTF.

The chain is built from TRBV2 and TRBJ2-3; TRBD2 aligns across 8 bases. The junction had 8 bases not matched to a gene; V was cut back by 6 bases and J by 0 bases. The germline V gene encodes CDR1 SNHLY and CDR2 FYNNEI. The CDR3 sequence is 16 residues long. CDR3 sequence (DNA): TGTGCCAGCAGAGTCCGTAGCGGGGTCAGCACAGATACGCAGTATTTT. Residues: CASRVRSGVSTDTQYF.

The DNA of the CDR3 is TGTGCCAGCAGTCCCGGGAGAGATACGCAGTATTTT. Translation: CASSPGRDTQYF. The rearrangement uses TRBV6-2 or TRBV6-3 and TRBJ2-3, with a possible D match to TRBD2 (6 bases). Trimming cost V 5 bases and J 5 bases, with 8 bases left between them. The CDR3 contains 12 residues. CDR1 MNHEY and CDR2 SVGEGT come from the germline V gene.

The CDR3 region is CASSLGAGKAFF. For the CDR3, the DNA is TGTGCCAGCAGCCTGGGGGCGGGGAAAGCTTTCTTT. The chain recombines TRBV5-6 with TRBJ1-1; possibly TRBD1 for D (6 bases). The CDR3 has 12 amino acids. Trimming pared 4 bases from V and 9 bases from J, leaving 13 bases between. The germline V gene has CDR1 SGHDT and CDR2 YYEEEE.

The gene calls are TRBV11-3 and TRBJ2-2; possible D gene TRBD2, 6 bases. The V end was cut by 3 bases, the J end by 2 bases, with 10 bases between. This CDR3 region has 15 residues. The germline V gene has CDR1 SGHNT and CDR2 YENEEA. CDR3 DNA sequence: TGTGCCAGCAGCTTGCGGGGTTCTAACACCGGGGAGCTGTTTTTT. It specifies CASSLRGSNTGELFF.

This chain connects TRBV6-1 to TRBJ2-1; TRBD1 might be the D (5 bases). V lost 0 bases to trimming and J lost 2 bases, with 8 bases between them. From germline, CDR1 is MNHNS and CDR2 SASEGT. The CDR3 covers 15 residues. Here the CDR3 reads CASSEAGAPYNEQFF. The CDR3, as DNA: TGTGCCAGCAGTGAAGCAGGGGCCCCCTACAATGAGCAGTTCTTC.

This clone showed up just once. The rearrangement links TRBV19 to TRBJ1-1; TRBD1 matches 7 bases. The germline CDR1 and CDR2 sequences are LNHDA and SQIVND (reference sequence). The CDR3 consists of 14 residues. Germline trimming cut 3 bases from V and 2 bases from J; bases unmatched to any gene: 3. CDR3 in amino acids: CASSMKGGNTEAFF. CDR3 DNA: TGTGCCAGTAGTATGAAAGGGGGCAACACTGAAGCTTTCTTT.

The chain joins TRBV9 to TRBJ2-3; possibly TRBD2 for D (5 bases). CDR3 size: 15 residues. Germline CDR1 reads SGDLS; CDR2 reads YYNGEE. V lost 3 bases to trimming and J lost 1 base, with 12 bases between them. The CDR3, as DNA: TGTGCCAGCAGCGCCCGGCGGGCAGGCACAGATACGCAGTATTTT. Its protein product is CASSARRAGTDTQYF.